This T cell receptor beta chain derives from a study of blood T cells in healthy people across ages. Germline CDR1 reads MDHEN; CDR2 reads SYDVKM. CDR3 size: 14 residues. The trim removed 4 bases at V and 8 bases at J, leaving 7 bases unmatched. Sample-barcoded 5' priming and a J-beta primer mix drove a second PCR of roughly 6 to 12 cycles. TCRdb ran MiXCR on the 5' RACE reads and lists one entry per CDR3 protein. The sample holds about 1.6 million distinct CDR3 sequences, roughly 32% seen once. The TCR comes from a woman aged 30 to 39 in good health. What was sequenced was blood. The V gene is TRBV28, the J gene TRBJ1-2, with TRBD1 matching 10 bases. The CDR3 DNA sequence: TGTGCCAGCAGTTGGGCCGTGACAGGGGGCGGCTACACCTTC. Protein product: CASSWAVTGGGYTF.